Each of the 29 T cell receptor beta chains below was sequenced from the same sample in a study of blood T cell repertoires in COVID-19. Profiled with immunoSEQ multiplex PCR; TCRdb holds only in-frame clones, not every one. The sample has approximately 150,000 clones, 84% seen once. The sequenced sample consisted of peripheral blood. The receptors were sampled from a man in his sixties with acute or convalescent COVID-19.

The chain employs TRBV5-1 and TRBJ2-3; tentatively, D is TRBD1 (5 bases). The length of the CDR3 is 15 residues. Trimming shortened V by 0 bases and J by 2 bases, and 10 bases separated the two germline ends. CDR1 SGHRS and CDR2 YFSETQ come from the germline V gene. CDR3: CASSLEGLHTDTQYF. As DNA, the CDR3 is TGCGCCAGCAGCTTGGAGGGGCTGCACACAGATACGCAGTATTTT.

The chain is built from TRBV29-1 and TRBJ2-5; 7 bases match TRBD1. The CDR3 covers 13 residues. CDR1 and CDR2 from the germline V gene are SQVTM and ANQGSEA. The V gene end was trimmed by 4 bases and the J gene end by 1 base; junction bases not matched to a gene: 3. DNA for the CDR3: TGCAGCGTTGTGGGGACAGTCCAAGAGACCCAGTACTTC. It yields the protein CSVVGTVQETQYF.

The chain employs TRBV5-4 and TRBJ2-3, with TRBD2 identical over 9 bases. This CDR3 spans 15 amino acids. Germline assignment: CDR1 SGHNT and CDR2 YYREEE (reference sequence). Trimming at V came to 0 bases and at J to 2 bases, leaving 1 base not matched to a gene. CDR3 nucleotides: TGTGCCAGCAGCTTGGGACTAGCGGACACAGATACGCAGTATTTT. Translating gives CASSLGLADTDTQYF. Complete variable domain (other parts from reference TRBV5-4 and TRBJ2-3): ETGVTQSPTHLIKTRGQQVTLRCSSQSGHNTVSWYQQALGQGPQFIFQYYREEENGRGNFPPRFSGLQFPNYSSELNVNALELDDSALYLCASSLGLADTDTQYFGPGTRLTVL.

This clone was detected once. The chain is built from TRBV27 and TRBJ2-7, with D unresolved. The CDR3 length is 11 residues. Trimming pared 7 bases from V and 3 bases from J, leaving 7 bases between. CDR1 MNHEY and CDR2 SMNVEV come from the germline V gene (reference sequence). CDR3: CASTSGYEQYF. CDR3 nucleotides: TGTGCCAGCACCTCGGGCTACGAGCAGTACTTC.

The chain has TRBV15 and TRBJ2-7; D possibly corresponds to TRBD2 (5 bases). Deletions cut 8 bases from V and 4 bases from J, with 15 bases between. Germline values: CDR1 LNHNV, CDR2 YYDKDF (reference sequence). This CDR3 region has 13 residues. The CDR3: CATAHGNNYEQYF. As DNA, the CDR3 is TGTGCCACCGCACACGGGAATAATTACGAGCAGTACTTC.

This clone was counted a single time. The rearrangement links TRBV9 to TRBJ2-1; a possible D gene is TRBD2 (6 bases). This CDR3 is built from 15 residues. The V end was cut by 3 bases, the J end by 0 bases, with 10 bases between. CDR1 SGDLS and CDR2 YYNGEE come from the germline V gene. DNA for the CDR3: TGTGCCAGCAGCGCACGGGAGTCCTCCTACAATGAGCAGTTCTTC. Protein sequence: CASSARESSYNEQFF.

The chain joins TRBV9 to TRBJ2-1, with TRBD2 matching 9 bases. CDR3 length equals 16 residues. Germline V gene data show CDR1 as SGDLS and CDR2 as YYNGEE. Losses at the gene ends were 1 base for V and 5 bases for J; bases not matched to a gene: 7. In DNA, the CDR3 is TGTGCCAGCAGCGTATCGGCTAGCGGGATAAACAATGAGCAGTTCTTC. Translated, it gives CASSVSASGINNEQFF.

The rearrangement uses TRBV11-2 and TRBJ1-4, with 8 bases that match TRBD1. From germline, CDR1 is SGHAT and CDR2 FQNNGV. The CDR3 covers 16 residues. J was trimmed by 10 bases and V by 4 bases; bases with no gene match: 14. Written as DNA, the CDR3 is TGTGCCAGCAGCTCGGGGGCCGGACAGGGCTCTGGAAAACTGTTTTTT. Protein: CASSSGAGQGSGKLFF.

This clone was counted between two and nine times. The V gene is TRBV11-1, the J gene TRBJ2-7; D is possibly TRBD2 (6 bases). Per germline, CDR1 SGHAT and CDR2 FQDESV (reference sequence). This CDR3 comprises 14 residues. The germline V and J ends were trimmed by 6 bases and 6 bases, with 18 bases remaining between them. CDR3 protein: CASSGWGNSGEQYF. CDR3 bases: TGTGCCAGCAGTGGGTGGGGAAATAGCGGCGAGCAGTACTTC.

The genes are TRBV5-1 and TRBJ2-1, with TRBD2 as a possible D gene (6 bases). V was shortened by 0 bases and J by 9 bases, with 16 bases between the two germline ends. The CDR3 length is 15 residues. Germline-derived CDR1 and CDR2 are SGHRS and YFSETQ. The CDR3 coding sequence is TGCGCCAGCAGCTTGGGCCTCGGTGGCGGGGCTGAGCAGTTCTTC. It codes for CASSLGLGGGAEQFF.

This clone is deemed medium-sized. V usage is TRBV28 and J usage is TRBJ1-1, with a tentative D call TRBD1 (6 bases). The ends were cut back, 4 bases at V and 1 base at J, with 10 bases in the middle. Germline V lookup: CDR1 MDHEN, CDR2 SYDVKM. The CDR3 has 14 amino acids. The CDR3 loop reads CASSSPGQNTEAFF. Written as DNA, the CDR3 is TGTGCCAGCAGTTCACCGGGACAGAACACTGAAGCTTTCTTT.

This chain links TRBV30 with TRBJ1-2, with 11 bases that match TRBD1. Per the germline V gene, CDR1 is GTSNPN and CDR2 is SVGIG (reference sequence). V lost 1 base to trimming and J lost 7 bases; unmatched junction nucleotides: 11. This CDR3 is built from 16 residues. The CDR3: CAWSGGQGASFGGYTF. The CDR3 DNA sequence: TGTGCCTGGAGTGGAGGACAGGGGGCAAGTTTTGGTGGCTACACCTTC.

The chain links TRBV5-8 to TRBJ2-1; 11 bases are a match to TRBD2. In germline, CDR1 is SGHTS, CDR2 YDEGEE. Trimming removed 0 bases from V and 2 bases from J; junction bases left unmatched: 7. CDR3 length equals 18 residues. For the CDR3, the DNA is TGTGCCAGCAGCTTGGGTTTGCTAGCGGGAGGCGCCTACAATGAGCAGTTCTTC. Translated, it gives CASSLGLLAGGAYNEQFF.

The CDR3 region is CASSLGTGSYNSPLHF. CDR3 DNA sequence: TGCGCCAGCAGCTTGGGGACAGGGTCCTATAATTCACCCCTCCACTTT. The chain has TRBV5-1 and TRBJ1-6, with 8 bases that match TRBD1. This CDR3 has 16 residues. Germline V lookup: CDR1 SGHRS, CDR2 YFSETQ. After removal of 0 bases from V and 1 base from J, the junction contained 0 bases not matched to a gene.

The rearrangement links TRBV24-1 to TRBJ1-5; no firm D call. V gave up 6 bases and J gave up 2 bases, with 7 bases separating them. CDR1 KGHDR and CDR2 SFDVKD come from the germline V gene. This CDR3 spans 13 amino acids. CDR3 region: CATSSGGNQPQHF. CDR3 nucleotide sequence: TGTGCCACCAGTTCCGGGGGCAATCAGCCCCAGCATTTT.

The CDR3, as DNA: TGTGCCAGCAGTGAGAAGGGGCCTTCCTACGAGCAGTACTTC. Its protein product is CASSEKGPSYEQYF. This rearrangement joins TRBV6-4 to TRBJ2-7; tentative D call: TRBD1 (5 bases). V lost 3 bases to trimming and J lost 1 base, with 10 bases between them. CDR1 is MRHNA and CDR2 is SNTAGT in the germline V gene. This CDR3 is built from 14 residues.

In DNA, the CDR3 is TGTGCCAGCAGCTTGATTCAGGGACAGGGAACCGGGGAGCTGTTTTTT. Translated: CASSLIQGQGTGELFF. This chain uses TRBV5-6 with TRBJ2-2; 9 nucleotides line up with TRBD1. The CDR3 sequence is 16 residues long. Trimming removed 1 base from V and 5 bases from J; junction bases left unmatched: 6. CDR1 and CDR2 from the germline V gene are SGHDT and YYEEEE. Supplemented by reference TRBV5-6 and TRBJ2-2, the full variable domain reads DAGVTQSPTHLIKTRGQQVTLRCSPKSGHDTVSWYQQALGQGPQFIFQYYEEEERQRGNFPDRFSGHQFPNYSSELNVNALLLGDSALYLCASSLIQGQGTGELFFGEGSRLTVL.

The chain employs TRBV10-1 and TRBJ1-1, with D unresolved. In germline, CDR1 is WNHNN, CDR2 SYGVQD (reference sequence). Deletions cut 0 bases from V and 4 bases from J, with 9 bases between. The CDR3 totals 14 residues. Written as DNA, the CDR3 is TGCGCCAGCAGTGAGTCTCCGCGGGCCACTGAAGCTTTCTTT. It specifies CASSESPRATEAFF.

The chain is built from TRBV6-1 and TRBJ1-2; 11 positions match TRBD1. This CDR3 is built from 15 residues. The ends lost 8 bases at V and 4 bases at J; junction bases unmatched: 9. Germline V CDR1 and CDR2: MNHNS, SASEGT. The CDR3 DNA follows: TGTGCCAGCCTTCGCCAAGGACAGGGGGCCTATGGCTACACCTTC. This gives the protein CASLRQGQGAYGYTF.

The chain employs TRBV12-3 or TRBV12-4 and TRBJ1-1; D gene ambiguous. This CDR3 has 11 amino acids. V lost 11 bases and J 8 bases, leaving 15 bases between the germline ends. CDR3 in DNA: TGTGCCGCGAGAGGGAGAGGAGAAGCTTTCTTT. Translating it yields CAARGRGEAFF.

The genes are TRBV28 and TRBJ2-2; maybe TRBD1 (6 bases). The CDR3 runs to 14 residues. The germline V gene encodes CDR1 MDHEN and CDR2 SYDVKM. Between the trimmed V and J ends, which lost 3 bases and 6 bases, there was a span of 11 bases. The CDR3 reads CASSFSGTPGELFF. DNA for the CDR3: TGTGCCAGCAGTTTCTCCGGGACACCCGGGGAGCTGTTTTTT. Full variable domain (remainder filled in from reference TRBV28 and TRBJ2-2): DVKVTQSSRYLVKRTGEKVFLECVQDMDHENMFWYRQDPGLGLRLIYFSYDVKMKEKGDIPEGYSVSREKKERFSLILESASTNQTSMYLCASSFSGTPGELFFGEGSRLTVL.

The chain recombines TRBV5-5 with TRBJ2-7, with 12 bases that match TRBD2. Germline CDR1 reads SGHKS; CDR2 reads YYEKEE (reference sequence). The CDR3 length is 15 residues. With V trimmed by 3 bases and J by 2 bases, 3 bases remained unmatched. CDR3 sequence: CASSSLAGGPYEQYF. The CDR3 DNA sequence: TGTGCCAGCAGCTCTCTAGCGGGAGGGCCCTACGAGCAGTACTTC.

The gene calls are TRBV3-1 (or the pseudogene TRBV3-2) and TRBJ2-1, with a weak D call TRBD2 (6 bases). CDR1 LGHDT and CDR2 YNNKEL come from the germline V gene (reference sequence). This CDR3 region has 15 residues. Between the trimmed V and J ends, which lost 0 bases and 7 bases, there was a span of 13 bases. The CDR3 region has the DNA TGTGCCAGCAGCCAAGAAGTGCTAGCGAGGAATGAGCAGTTCTTC. Amino acids: CASSQEVLARNEQFF.

This clone rates as medium-sized. The rearrangement joins TRBV5-1 to TRBJ2-2; TRBD1 might be the D (6 bases). This CDR3 contains 16 residues. V was trimmed by 4 bases and J by 0 bases, leaving 13 bases between them. Per the germline V gene, CDR1 is SGHRS and CDR2 is YFSETQ. CDR3 in amino acids: CASSITGFANTGELFF. CDR3 sequence (DNA): TGCGCCAGCAGCATTACAGGGTTCGCGAACACCGGGGAGCTGTTTTTT.

This rearrangement joins TRBV27 to TRBJ1-2; 9 positions match TRBD1. This CDR3 is 15 amino acids long. Germline-derived CDR1 and CDR2 are MNHEY and SMNVEV (reference sequence). The V segment lost 5 bases and the J segment 4 bases; nucleotides outside the gene matches: 8. The CDR3 region has the DNA TGTGCCAGCAGTCGCCGGGACAGGGCCTTCTATGGCTACACCTTC. Its protein is CASSRRDRAFYGYTF.

The chain carries TRBV5-1 and TRBJ2-3; no firm D call. The CDR3 is made up of 16 amino acids. V dropped 2 bases and J dropped 0 bases, with 13 bases sitting between them. Germline CDR1 reads SGHRS; CDR2 reads YFSETQ. Written as DNA, the CDR3 is TGCGCCAGCAGCTTCGCAGGTTCATATAGCACAGATACGCAGTATTTT. It codes for CASSFAGSYSTDTQYF.

The chain carries TRBV7-7 and TRBJ2-2, with TRBD2 identical over 7 bases. CDR3 size: 15 residues. With V trimmed by 5 bases and J by 2 bases, 5 bases remained unmatched. Germline V gene data show CDR1 as SSHAT and CDR2 as FNYEAQ (reference sequence). The CDR3 DNA sequence: TGTGCCAGCAGCCTTAGCGGGTTTAACACCGGGGAGCTGTTTTTT. Translated, it gives CASSLSGFNTGELFF.

The chain uses TRBV19 and TRBJ2-7; D is uncertain. The CDR3 is made up of 13 amino acids. Trimming cost V 5 bases and J 2 bases, with 10 bases left between them. Germline V CDR1 and CDR2: LNHDA, SQIVND (reference sequence). The CDR3 loop reads CASSWQTPYEQYF. CDR3 in DNA: TGTGCCAGTAGTTGGCAGACTCCCTACGAGCAGTACTTC. Drawing the rest from reference TRBV19 and TRBJ2-7, the complete variable domain is DGGITQSPKYLFRKEGQNVTLSCEQNLNHDAMYWYRQDPGQGLRLIYYSQIVNDFQKGDIAEGYSVSREKKESFPLTVTSAQKNPTAFYLCASSWQTPYEQYFGPGTRLTVT.

This chain uses TRBV28 with TRBJ2-2, with D possibly being TRBD1 (5 bases). The CDR3 contains 15 residues. The V end was cut by 2 bases, the J end by 4 bases, with 11 bases between. The V gene's germline CDR1 is MDHEN and CDR2 SYDVKM. CDR3 coding DNA: TGTGCCAGCAGTTTAGGCGGCAGGGTCACCGGGGAGCTGTTTTTT. The encoded protein is CASSLGGRVTGELFF.